What follows are 23 T cell receptor beta chains derived from one specimen sequenced in a study of glioma-infiltrating T cells. Amplification of TCR alpha and beta CDR3 regions from RNA used iRepertoire nested multiplex PCR. TCRdb reprocessed the multiplex PCR reads with MiXCR, giving one entry per CDR3 protein. This sample has a few hundred thousand distinct CDR3 sequences, with 41% found just once. Sequencing was performed on glioma tissue, nonneoplastic brain tissue, or PBMCs (not recorded which). Source of these receptors: a human donor with low-grade glioma or glioblastoma, undergoing nonglioma brain surgery, or in good health (not recorded which).

The V gene is TRBV15, the J gene TRBJ2-7, with 7 bases lining up with TRBD1. CDR1 is LNHNV and CDR2 is YYDKDF in the germline V gene (reference sequence). The V gene end was trimmed by 0 bases and the J gene end by 4 bases; junction bases not matched to a gene: 9. This CDR3 has 16 residues. The CDR3 coding sequence is TGTGCCACCAGCAGAGATCGGGCCAGGGGGTCTTACGAGCAGTACTTC. This encodes CATSRDRARGSYEQYF.

To note about this clonotype: This may come from a read error, since a much larger clone is one base off. V is TRBV20-1 and J is TRBJ2-2; tentative D call: TRBD2 (5 bases). CDR3 size: 13 residues. With 4 bases removed from V and 0 bases from J, the gap between germline ends came to 6 bases. CDR1 and CDR2 (germline): DFQATT, SNEGSKA (reference sequence). The CDR3 sequence is CSAKGANTGELFF. DNA for the CDR3: TGCAGTGCTAAGGGAGCGAACACCGGGGAGCTGTTTTTT.

The J gene is TRBJ1-2, the V gene TRBV4-3; 8 bases map to TRBD1. The V segment lost 5 bases and the J segment 8 bases; nucleotides outside the gene matches: 22. The CDR3 extends over 18 amino acids. The germline gives CDR1 LGHNA, CDR2 YSLEER. For the CDR3, the DNA is TGCGCCAGCAGCGCCGTACTACCTGGACAGGGTAGTCTTGGGGGCTACACCTTC. This gives the protein CASSAVLPGQGSLGGYTF.

This clonotype was counted at least ten times. The V gene is TRBV6-1, the J gene TRBJ2-5; 9 positions match TRBD1. Germline CDR1 and CDR2: MNHNS and SASEGT. The ends lost 5 bases at V and 4 bases at J; junction bases unmatched: 8. The CDR3 totals 15 residues. CDR3 DNA sequence: TGTGCCAGCAGTTCCCGGGGACAGGGAGGAGAGACCCAGTACTTC. The encoded protein is CASSSRGQGGETQYF.

A remark on this clonotype: This may be a read error: a much more frequent sequence differs by one nucleotide. The chain combines TRBV28 with TRBJ1-2; D possibly corresponds to TRBD1 (6 bases). V was clipped by 6 bases and J by 6 bases, with 17 bases between them. The CDR3 runs 14 residues. Germline CDR1 reads MDHEN; CDR2 reads SYDVKM. This CDR3 reads CASSPGYGGHGYTF. As DNA, the CDR3 is TGTGCCAGCAGCCCTGGGTACGGGGGGCATGGCTACACCTTC.

The rearrangement links TRBV7-3 to TRBJ2-3, with 13 bases identical to TRBD2. Per germline, CDR1 SGHTA and CDR2 FQGTGA. This CDR3 region has 16 residues. The ends lost 5 bases at V and 5 bases at J; junction bases unmatched: 7. The CDR3 region is CASSTGLAGIVDTQYF. For the CDR3, the DNA is TGTGCCAGCAGCACGGGACTAGCGGGAATTGTAGATACGCAGTATTTT.

The rearrangement uses TRBV2 and TRBJ2-7; tentatively, D is TRBD1 (7 bases). CDR3 length equals 14 residues. The V gene's germline CDR1 is SNHLY and CDR2 FYNNEI. Trimming removed 0 bases from V and 4 bases from J, with 10 bases in between. DNA for the CDR3: TGTGCCAGCAGTGAAGCGCCAGGGGGGTACGAGCAGTACTTC. Protein: CASSEAPGGYEQYF.

V and J are TRBV6-1 and TRBJ2-3; 10 nucleotides match TRBD2. The CDR3 has 19 amino acids. Unmatched junction bases numbered 19, after V lost 6 bases and J lost 4 bases. CDR1 and CDR2 (germline): MNHNS, SASEGT. The CDR3 here is CASSVEGGVVAGGADTQYF. The CDR3 DNA reads TGTGCCAGCAGCGTAGAGGGAGGGGTCGTAGCGGGAGGAGCAGATACGCAGTATTTT.

The rearrangement joins TRBV7-2 to TRBJ1-2, with 7 bases matching TRBD1. The trim removed 5 bases at V and 11 bases at J, leaving 14 bases unmatched. The germline V gene encodes CDR1 SGHTA and CDR2 FQGNSA. There are 14 residues in the CDR3. In DNA, the CDR3 is TGTGCCAGCAGCGCCCACGTACAGGGGAGCGAATACACCTTC. Protein sequence: CASSAHVQGSEYTF.

This clonotype was counted many times. The chain has TRBV6-2 or TRBV6-3 and TRBJ2-2, with 12 nucleotides matching TRBD2. Trimming took 2 bases from V and 4 from J; bases not matched to a gene: 5. Germline V gene data show CDR1 as MNHEY and CDR2 as SVGEGT. This CDR3 contains 17 residues. The CDR3 protein is CASSYLRLAGATGELFF. The CDR3 DNA reads TGTGCCAGCAGTTACCTACGACTAGCGGGAGCCACCGGGGAGCTGTTTTTT.

This clonotype was found a few times. The gene calls are TRBV27 and TRBJ1-4; D is unclear. Trimming removed 3 bases at V and 3 bases at J, with 17 bases between. The germline V gene encodes CDR1 MNHEY and CDR2 SMNVEV (reference sequence). The length of the CDR3 is 17 residues. CDR3 sequence (DNA): TGTGCCAGCAGTTTCCACCGCTCCTGGAGGGCTAATGAAAAACTGTTTTTT. This codes for CASSFHRSWRANEKLFF.

CDR3 loop: CASSDGTSGSLTQYF. As DNA, the CDR3 is TGTGCCAGCAGTGACGGGACTAGCGGGAGCCTTACGCAGTATTTT. The genes are TRBV27 and TRBJ2-3, with 14 bases fitting TRBD2. Trimming cost V 5 bases and J 8 bases; bases outside gene matches: 6. CDR1 and CDR2 (germline): MNHEY, SMNVEV (reference sequence). The CDR3 covers 15 residues.

This clonotype was found a few times. The gene calls are TRBV7-2 and TRBJ1-6; D uncertain. Germline-derived CDR1 and CDR2 are SGHTA and FQGNSA. This CDR3 is 15 amino acids long. The V gene lost 1 base and the J gene lost 6 bases, with 10 bases spanning the gap. The CDR3 region is CASSLGPESNSPLHF. The CDR3 bases are TGTGCCAGCAGCTTAGGGCCGGAGTCTAATTCACCCCTCCACTTT.

As for this clonotype: Germline is not matched at one junction end, which may reflect a read error. The chain is built from TRBV28 and TRBJ1-3; D gene uncertain. CDR1 and CDR2 (germline): MDHEN, SYDVKM. This CDR3 spans 14 amino acids. The CDR3 nucleotides are TGTGCCAGCAGCTTAGCAGGCCGAGGAAGCACCATATATTTT. This sequence encodes CASSLAGRGSTIYF.

With respect to this clonotype: One junction end disagrees with the germline gene, perhaps due to a read error. The chain couples TRBV4-1 to TRBJ2-7, with 9 bases matching TRBD2. The germline CDR1 and CDR2 sequences are MGHRA and YSYEKL. This CDR3 contains 15 residues. CDR3 in DNA: TGCGCCAGCAGCCAAGAAGGCCTAGCGGGGAGAATGATGCACTTC. Its protein product is CASSQEGLAGRMMHF.

The rearrangement uses TRBV6-1 and TRBJ2-1, with D perhaps TRBD1 or TRBD2 (5 bases each). Germline V lookup: CDR1 MNHNS, CDR2 SASEGT. V lost 10 bases, J lost 0 bases, and 10 bases lay in between. CDR3 length equals 13 residues. The CDR3 sequence is CAIAGSSYNEQFF. In DNA form, the CDR3 reads TGTGCCATCGCAGGGAGCTCCTACAATGAGCAGTTCTTC.

This clonotype was detected ten times or more. The chain combines TRBV27 with TRBJ2-7; 11 bases agree with TRBD2. The germline gives CDR1 MNHEY, CDR2 SMNVEV (reference sequence). This CDR3 has 15 amino acids. V was clipped by 6 bases and J by 4 bases; unmatched bases: 8. The CDR3 region is CASSPQTSGAYEQYF. The DNA for the CDR3 is TGTGCCAGCAGCCCCCAGACTAGCGGGGCTTACGAGCAGTACTTC.

The chain carries TRBV27 and TRBJ2-1; D gene ambiguous. With 6 bases removed from V and 1 base from J, the gap between germline ends came to 10 bases. CDR3 length equals 14 residues. From germline, CDR1 is MNHEY and CDR2 SMNVEV (reference sequence). The CDR3 DNA sequence: TGTGCCAGCAGCGCCGAATTATCCTACAATGAGCAGTTCTTC. It yields the protein CASSAELSYNEQFF.

This clonotype was detected once. An end of the junction differs from the germline gene, which may be a read error. This chain connects TRBV20-1 to TRBJ2-2; 9 nucleotides line up with TRBD2. CDR1 and CDR2 from the germline V gene are DFQATT and SNEGSKA (reference sequence). The length of the CDR3 is 12 residues. The CDR3 spells CSSSGNTGQLFF. Written as DNA, the CDR3 is TGCAGTTCTAGCGGGAACACCGGGCAGCTGTTTTTT.

At least ten counts were recorded for this clonotype. The chain has TRBV15 and TRBJ2-7, with no clear D. This CDR3 comprises 14 residues. CDR1 LNHNV and CDR2 YYDKDF come from the germline V gene (reference sequence). Trimming cost V 1 base and J 4 bases, with 11 bases left between them. This CDR3 is CATSRVGRGYEQYF. The CDR3 nucleotides are TGTGCCACCAGCAGAGTTGGGCGAGGTTACGAGCAGTACTTC.

The rearrangement uses TRBV19 and TRBJ2-1; no firm D call. V was cut by 5 bases and J by 4 bases, with 18 bases left in between. The CDR3 has 16 residues. Germline V gene data show CDR1 as LNHDA and CDR2 as SQIVND (reference sequence). The CDR3 here is CASSREVLEIYNEQFF. The CDR3 DNA is TGTGCCAGTAGTCGCGAGGTATTAGAAATTTACAATGAGCAGTTCTTC.

This clonotype has just a few counts. The chain has TRBV28 and TRBJ2-3; 12 nucleotides match TRBD2. CDR1 and CDR2 from the germline V gene are MDHEN and SYDVKM. The CDR3 consists of 15 residues. The junction had 0 bases not matched to a gene; V was cut back by 4 bases and J by 1 base. The CDR3 sequence: CASSSSGRGTDTQYF. The CDR3 DNA follows: TGTGCCAGCAGTTCTAGCGGGAGGGGCACAGATACGCAGTATTTT.

The chain employs TRBV7-3 and TRBJ2-1; D not resolved. The CDR3 is 15 residues long. V lost 5 bases and J 9 bases, leaving 20 bases between the germline ends. Germline lookup yields CDR1 SGHTA and CDR2 FQGTGA. The DNA for the CDR3 is TGTGCCAGCAGCCCCGCCGAAACTTGCCTTAGTGAGCAGTTCTTC. Translating it yields CASSPAETCLSEQFF. Full variable domain (outside the CDR3, taken from reference TRBV7-3 and TRBJ2-1): GAGVSQTPSNKVTEKGKYVELRCDPISGHTALYWYRQSLGQGPEFLIYFQGTGAADDSGLPNDRFFAVRPEGSVSTLKIQRTERGDSAVYLCASSPAETCLSEQFFGPGTRLTVL.